This is a list of T cell receptor beta chains from one sample in a study of cytomegalovirus exposure and HLA in healthy donors. TCRdb's copy holds only in-frame clones and misses some; the assay was immunoSEQ multiplex PCR. The table records around 100,000 clones, approximately 78% of them present only once. Sequenced sample: PBMCs. These receptors all come from a woman aged 40-49 years in good health and CMV-seronegative. Both conserved end residues are part of each CDR3. The D gene is left open where the match is weak. Clone size is shown for a subset of rows, as once, few, many or a class of expanded clone.

CDR3: CASSQDPAPLSSYNSPLHF
size: once
D: NA
J: TRBJ1-6
V: TRBV4-1

CDR3: CASRAGITEAFF
size: NA
D: NA
J: TRBJ1-1
V: TRBV19

CDR3: CASRGLAGVSYNEQFF
size: NA
D: TRBD2
J: TRBJ2-1
V: TRBV6-6

CDR3: CASSIGGYSNQPQHF
size: NA
D: NA
J: TRBJ1-5
V: TRBV19

CDR3: CASTPTGTGVLGYTF
size: NA
D: TRBD1
J: TRBJ1-2
V: TRBV27

CDR3: CASRRGTDTRGYNEQFF
size: NA
D: NA
J: TRBJ2-1
V: TRBV5-1

CDR3: CASSTSGSDELFF
size: NA
D: NA
J: TRBJ1-4
V: TRBV27

CDR3: CASSLGPQTSAFF
size: NA
D: NA
J: TRBJ1-1
V: TRBV11-3

CDR3: CASSQTRTGGEAFF
size: NA
D: TRBD1
J: TRBJ1-1
V: TRBV6-5

CDR3: CASSWTGGGFGELFF
size: NA
D: TRBD1
J: TRBJ2-2
V: TRBV6-6

CDR3: CASSDGTPGEQYF
size: NA
D: NA
J: TRBJ2-7
V: TRBV9

CDR3: CAWSPHGGEQYF
size: NA
D: NA
J: TRBJ2-7
V: TRBV30

CDR3: CASRLRNNQPQHF
size: NA
D: NA
J: TRBJ1-5
V: TRBV6-6

CDR3: CASSFRSSGGELFF
size: NA
D: NA
J: TRBJ2-2
V: TRBV27

CDR3: CASSPSGRVYEQYF
size: NA
D: NA
J: TRBJ2-7
V: TRBV18

CDR3: CASRQWTGVNTEAFF
size: NA
D: TRBD1
J: TRBJ1-1
V: TRBV28

CDR3: CASSMGLAVYEQYF
size: NA
D: TRBD2
J: TRBJ2-7
V: TRBV28

CDR3: CASSFSAAVSYNEQFF
size: NA
D: NA
J: TRBJ2-1
V: TRBV5-1

CDR3: CASRPNKNTEAFF
size: NA
D: NA
J: TRBJ1-1
V: TRBV27

CDR3: CASRGHRGGYGYTF
size: NA
D: NA
J: TRBJ1-2
V: TRBV28

CDR3: CASSVAGSNTGELFF
size: NA
D: NA
J: TRBJ2-2
V: TRBV9

CDR3: CASSRNLRGLGANVLTF
size: NA
D: TRBD1
J: TRBJ2-6
V: TRBV14

CDR3: CASIKLQTGADEQYF
size: NA
D: TRBD1
J: TRBJ2-7
V: TRBV28

CDR3: CASSESTSGITDTQYF
size: few
D: TRBD2
J: TRBJ2-3
V: TRBV10-2

CDR3: CASIPGTPEAFF
size: few
D: NA
J: TRBJ1-1
V: TRBV2

CDR3: CASKPLGQGETQYF
size: once
D: NA
J: TRBJ2-5
V: TRBV5-1

CDR3: CASSSRQGYSGNTIYF
size: NA
D: TRBD1
J: TRBJ1-3
V: TRBV7-8

CDR3: CASRRDYSGNTIYF
size: NA
D: NA
J: TRBJ1-3
V: TRBV7-2

CDR3: CASSFWGAGANVLTF
size: NA
D: NA
J: TRBJ2-6
V: TRBV27

CDR3: CASSLAGGRNIQYF
size: NA
D: TRBD2
J: TRBJ2-4
V: TRBV7-2

CDR3: CASSEGLEEETQYF
size: few
D: NA
J: TRBJ2-5
V: TRBV6-1

CDR3: CASIPHRGSPYEQYF
size: NA
D: NA
J: NA
V: TRBV28

CDR3: CASSWGQGSSTDTQYF
size: NA
D: TRBD1
J: TRBJ2-3
V: TRBV27

CDR3: CASWTGLDYEQYF
size: few
D: TRBD1
J: TRBJ2-7
V: TRBV6-5

CDR3: CASSVGAGAADTQYF
size: NA
D: TRBD2
J: TRBJ2-3
V: TRBV9

CDR3: CAWSVVSYGYTF
size: NA
D: NA
J: TRBJ1-2
V: TRBV30

CDR3: CASSLGPGNTIYF
size: NA
D: NA
J: TRBJ1-3
V: TRBV7-3

CDR3: CASSLGTGEYEQYF
size: few
D: TRBD1
J: TRBJ2-7
V: TRBV7-9

CDR3: CAILTLTPPYEQYF
size: NA
D: NA
J: TRBJ2-7
V: TRBV10-3

CDR3: CASSMDGDTEAFF
size: NA
D: NA
J: TRBJ1-1
V: TRBV19

CDR3: CASSSHWGDYEQYF
size: NA
D: NA
J: TRBJ2-7
V: TRBV6-5

CDR3: CASSPRDRWSYGYTF
size: NA
D: TRBD1
J: TRBJ1-2
V: TRBV5-1

CDR3: CASSLTTSGTPGKNIQYF
size: few
D: TRBD2
J: TRBJ2-4
V: TRBV7-8

CDR3: CASSYSGTGSYEQYF
size: NA
D: TRBD1
J: TRBJ2-7
V: TRBV6-5